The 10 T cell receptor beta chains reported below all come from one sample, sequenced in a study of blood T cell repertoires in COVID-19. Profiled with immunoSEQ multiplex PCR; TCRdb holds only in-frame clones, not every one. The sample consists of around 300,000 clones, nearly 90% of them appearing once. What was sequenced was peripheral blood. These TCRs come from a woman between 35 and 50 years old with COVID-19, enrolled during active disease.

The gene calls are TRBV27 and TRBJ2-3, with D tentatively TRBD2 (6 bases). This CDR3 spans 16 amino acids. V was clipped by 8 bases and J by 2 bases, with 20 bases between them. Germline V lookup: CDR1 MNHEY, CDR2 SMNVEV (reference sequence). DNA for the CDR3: TGTGCCAGCGGTACCTCTTGGGGGGTGTACACAGATACGCAGTATTTT. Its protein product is CASGTSWGVYTDTQYF.

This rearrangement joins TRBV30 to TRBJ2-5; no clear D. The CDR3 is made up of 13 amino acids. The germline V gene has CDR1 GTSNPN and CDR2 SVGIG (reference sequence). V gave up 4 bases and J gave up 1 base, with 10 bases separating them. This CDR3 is CAWMRRSQETQYF. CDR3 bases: TGTGCCTGGATGAGAAGGAGCCAAGAGACCCAGTACTTC.

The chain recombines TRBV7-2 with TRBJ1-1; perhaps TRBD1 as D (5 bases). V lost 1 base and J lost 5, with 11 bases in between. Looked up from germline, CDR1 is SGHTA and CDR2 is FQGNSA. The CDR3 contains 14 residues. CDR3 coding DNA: TGTGCCAGCAGCTTAGTTACAGGTGGAACTGAAGCTTTCTTT. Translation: CASSLVTGGTEAFF.

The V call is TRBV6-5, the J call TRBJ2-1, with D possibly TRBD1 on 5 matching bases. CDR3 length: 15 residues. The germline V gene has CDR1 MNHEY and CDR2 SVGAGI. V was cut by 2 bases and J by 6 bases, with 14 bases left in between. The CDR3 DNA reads TGTGCCAGCAGTTACGTCCAGGGTAGGGGCAATGAGCAGTTCTTC. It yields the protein CASSYVQGRGNEQFF.

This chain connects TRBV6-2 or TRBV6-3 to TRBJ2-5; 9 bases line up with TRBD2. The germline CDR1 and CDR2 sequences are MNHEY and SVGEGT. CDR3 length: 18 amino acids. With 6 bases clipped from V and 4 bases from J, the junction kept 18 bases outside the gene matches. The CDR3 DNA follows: TGTGCCAGCAGCCGCCGGCCAGCGGGGGGCCCGGCGTTAGAGACCCAGTACTTC. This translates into CASSRRPAGGPALETQYF.

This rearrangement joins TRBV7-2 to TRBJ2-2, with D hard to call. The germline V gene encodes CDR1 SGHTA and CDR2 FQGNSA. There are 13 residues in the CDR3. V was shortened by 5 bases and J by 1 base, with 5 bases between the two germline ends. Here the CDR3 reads CASSPQNTGELFF. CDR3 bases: TGTGCCAGCAGCCCCCAGAACACCGGGGAGCTGTTTTTT.

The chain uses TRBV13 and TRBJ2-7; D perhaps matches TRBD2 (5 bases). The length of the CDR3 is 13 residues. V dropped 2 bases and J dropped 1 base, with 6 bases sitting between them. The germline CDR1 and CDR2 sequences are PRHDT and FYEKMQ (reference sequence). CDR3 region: CASSLRDSYEQYF. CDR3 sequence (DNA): TGTGCCAGCAGCTTACGGGATTCCTACGAGCAGTACTTC.

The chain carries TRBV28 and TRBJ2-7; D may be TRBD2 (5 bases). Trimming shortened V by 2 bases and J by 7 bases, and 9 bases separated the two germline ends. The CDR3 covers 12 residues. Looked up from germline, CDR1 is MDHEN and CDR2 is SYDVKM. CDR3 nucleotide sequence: TGTGCCAGCAGTTTAGTCAGCGGTGAGCAGTACTTC. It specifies CASSLVSGEQYF.

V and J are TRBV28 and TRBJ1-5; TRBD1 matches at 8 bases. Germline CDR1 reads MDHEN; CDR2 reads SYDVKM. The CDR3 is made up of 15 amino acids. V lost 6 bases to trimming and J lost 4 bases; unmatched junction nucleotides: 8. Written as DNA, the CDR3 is TGTGCCAGCAGAACAGGGGGACGGGTTAATCAGCCCCAGCATTTT. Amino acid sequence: CASRTGGRVNQPQHF.

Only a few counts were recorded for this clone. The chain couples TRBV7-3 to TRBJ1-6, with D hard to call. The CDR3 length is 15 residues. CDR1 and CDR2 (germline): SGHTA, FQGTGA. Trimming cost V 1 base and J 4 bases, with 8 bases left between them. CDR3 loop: CASSLREQYNSPLHF. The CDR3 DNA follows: TGTGCCAGCAGCTTAAGGGAGCAATATAATTCACCCCTCCACTTT.